This T cell receptor (beta chain) emerged from a study of shared T cell receptors in the human thymus. Germline V CDR1 and CDR2: LGHNA, YSLEER. The trim removed 4 bases at V and 8 bases at J, leaving 9 bases unmatched. The CDR3 length is 15 residues. The data were produced by immunoSEQ multiplex PCR, yet TCRdb's version contains in-frame clones alone and is incomplete. The sample lists over 650,000 clones; about 89% were seen once. These data were also reused for a study on human thymus T cells.

The source of this sequence is a boy younger than two with a congenital heart defect. The sample taken for sequencing was thymocytes. The chain uses TRBV4-3 and TRBJ2-3; 10 bases map to TRBD2. The CDR3 protein is CASSPKLAGSCTQYF. The DNA for the CDR3 is TGCGCCAGCAGCCCCAAACTAGCGGGGTCCTGTACGCAGTATTTT.